Below are 16 T cell receptor beta chains sequenced from a single sample in a study of blood T cell repertoires in COVID-19. Sequencing used immunoSEQ multiplex PCR; TCRdb keeps in-frame clones, though not all of them. The profile shows some 200,000 clones, about nine tenths of them singletons. Material for sequencing was peripheral blood. The receptor set was obtained from an elderly man with acute or convalescent COVID-19.

The chain carries TRBV19 and TRBJ1-5; D is possibly TRBD1 (6 bases). V lost 7 bases to trimming and J lost 0 bases, with 13 bases between them. The CDR3 is 15 residues long. Germline CDR1 is LNHDA and CDR2 is SQIVND (reference sequence). The CDR3 DNA follows: TGTGCCAGTATTGGGACACTCTATAGCAATCAGCCCCAGCATTTT. Translated: CASIGTLYSNQPQHF.

The V and J genes are TRBV6-5 and TRBJ2-5; 12 positions agree with TRBD1. The CDR3 spans 15 residues. Trimming removed 2 bases from V and 5 bases from J; junction bases left unmatched: 3. CDR1 and CDR2 from the germline V gene are MNHEY and SVGAGI. CDR3 protein: CASSYGTGGKETQYF. DNA for the CDR3: TGTGCCAGCAGTTACGGGACAGGGGGCAAGGAGACCCAGTACTTC.

The V and J genes are TRBV5-4 and TRBJ2-1; 10 nucleotides line up with TRBD2. This CDR3 comprises 16 residues. The ends lost 4 bases at V and 8 bases at J; junction bases unmatched: 12. CDR1 is SGHNT, CDR2 YYREEE, per germline (reference sequence). CDR3 loop: CASSLGLAASRDEQFF. The CDR3 nucleotides are TGTGCCAGCAGCCTCGGACTAGCGGCATCCAGGGATGAGCAGTTCTTC.

The DNA of the CDR3 is TGTGCCAGCAGCCAAGCTCGGGGGGCACAGGGATCCGAAAAACTGTTTTTT. Translated, it gives CASSQARGAQGSEKLFF. The rearrangement uses TRBV3-1 (or the pseudogene TRBV3-2) and TRBJ1-4; weak D call: TRBD1 (6 bases). V was clipped by 1 base and J by 8 bases, with 20 bases between them. Germline assignment: CDR1 LGHDT and CDR2 YNNKEL (reference sequence). The CDR3 contains 17 residues.

This sequence joins TRBV6-6 and TRBJ2-7; D might be TRBD1 (6 bases). The CDR3 is made up of 13 amino acids. The V gene lost 6 bases and the J gene lost 0 bases, with 9 bases spanning the gap. The germline V gene has CDR1 MNHNY and CDR2 SVGAGI (reference sequence). The CDR3 DNA is TGTGCCAGCAGCCCGACAGGCTCCTACGAGCAGTACGTC. This translates into CASSPTGSYEQYV.

The DNA for the CDR3 is TGTGCCAGCTCACCAGAGGGACTAGCGGTCAGCTCCTACAATGAGCAGTTCTTC. This gives the protein CASSPEGLAVSSYNEQFF. The chain uses TRBV18 and TRBJ2-1, with 11 positions matching TRBD2. This CDR3 is 18 amino acids long. Losses at the gene ends were 2 bases for V and 0 bases for J; bases not matched to a gene: 6. Germline assignment: CDR1 KGHSH and CDR2 LQKENI.

This clone appeared a few times. This sequence joins TRBV5-5 and TRBJ2-7, with a tentative D call TRBD1 (6 bases). Germline assignment: CDR1 SGHKS and CDR2 YYEKEE (reference sequence). This CDR3 region has 14 residues. Deletions cut 3 bases from V and 2 bases from J, with 12 bases between. The CDR3 nucleotides are TGTGCCAGCAGCTGGGATCCAGGGGCCTACGAGCAGTACGTC. This gives the protein CASSWDPGAYEQYV.

The chain links TRBV11-2 to TRBJ1-1; D is ambiguous. CDR3 size: 14 residues. Trimming removed 0 bases at V and 0 bases at J, with 5 bases between. Germline V gene data show CDR1 as SGHAT and CDR2 as FQNNGV. For the CDR3, the DNA is TGTGCCAGCAGCTTAGACAGGATGAACACTGAAGCTTTCTTT. It yields the protein CASSLDRMNTEAFF.

This chain uses TRBV18 with TRBJ1-2; D might be TRBD1 (6 bases). This CDR3 has 13 amino acids. Germline CDR1 and CDR2: KGHSH and LQKENI. Trimming removed 4 bases at V and 0 bases at J, with 6 bases between. Here the CDR3 reads CASSRDTNYGYTF. CDR3 in DNA: TGTGCCAGCTCACGGGACACTAACTATGGCTACACCTTC.

This clone was seen more than once but under ten times. The chain employs TRBV24-1 and TRBJ2-2, with 13 bases matching TRBD2. This CDR3 is built from 18 residues. Germline lookup yields CDR1 KGHDR and CDR2 SFDVKD. After removal of 2 bases from V and 6 bases from J, the junction contained 8 bases not matched to a gene. DNA of the CDR3: TGTGCCACCAGTGATTCCCCCGGACTAGCGGGAGCGGCCGGGGAGCTGTTTTTT. Its translation is CATSDSPGLAGAAGELFF.

This chain connects TRBV6-5 to TRBJ2-1; tentatively, D is TRBD2 (5 bases). The CDR3 has 14 amino acids. V was shortened by 2 bases and J by 8 bases, with 13 bases between the two germline ends. The germline V gene encodes CDR1 MNHEY and CDR2 SVGAGI. The CDR3 DNA reads as TGTGCCAGCAGTTACGAGGGTCGGGATCATGAGCAGTTCTTC. The encoded protein is CASSYEGRDHEQFF.

This chain connects TRBV6-1 to TRBJ2-7, with 10 positions matching TRBD2. The CDR3 runs 13 residues. J lost 6 bases, V lost 1 base, and 0 bases had no gene match. CDR1 and CDR2 (germline): MNHNS, SASEGT. The CDR3: CASSEVAGGEQYF. The CDR3 DNA reads TGTGCCAGCAGTGAAGTAGCGGGAGGCGAGCAGTACTTC.

CDR3 in amino acids: CASSLADTGELFF. The CDR3 DNA sequence: TGTGCCAGCAGCTTAGCGGACACCGGGGAGCTGTTTTTT. J is TRBJ2-2 and V is TRBV11-3; unclear D gene. This CDR3 comprises 13 residues. Germline V lookup: CDR1 SGHNT, CDR2 YENEEA. V lost 1 base and J 3 bases, leaving 3 bases between the germline ends.

The chain employs TRBV3-1 (or the pseudogene TRBV3-2) and TRBJ2-2; 7 positions agree with TRBD2. The CDR3 covers 19 residues. Germline-derived CDR1 and CDR2 are LGHDT and YNNKEL (reference sequence). V lost 4 bases to trimming and J lost 3 bases; unmatched junction nucleotides: 17. This CDR3 is CASSPYRLADSEDTGELFF. The DNA for the CDR3 is TGTGCCAGCAGCCCTTACCGGCTAGCGGATTCTGAGGACACCGGGGAGCTGTTTTTT.

The genes are TRBV14 and TRBJ2-5, with D possibly matching TRBD1 (6 bases). Trimming took off 5 bases at V and 2 bases at J, with 15 bases between the two ends. The CDR3 loop spans 15 amino acids. Germline V lookup: CDR1 SGHDN, CDR2 FVKESK. CDR3 nucleotides: TGTGCCAGCAGCTTTGACAGGATACAACAAGAGACCCAGTACTTC. Translation: CASSFDRIQQETQYF.

This clone was found once. The gene calls are TRBV10-3 and TRBJ2-4; weak D call: TRBD2 (6 bases). The CDR3 runs 12 residues. Trimming shortened V by 6 bases and J by 7 bases, and 10 bases separated the two germline ends. Looked up from germline, CDR1 is ENHRY and CDR2 is SYGVKD. CDR3 coding DNA: TGTGCCATCAGGGGACTCGACAACATTCAGTACTTC. Amino acids: CAIRGLDNIQYF.